This T cell receptor beta chain originates from a study of blood T cell repertoires in COVID-19. Looking at the study overall: Spain, Italy and the United States supplied samples that represented acute and convalescent COVID-19. In each case, the material was cDNA or gDNA derived from T cells, B-cell-depleted T cells, or PBMCs.

Original processing methods: Estimation of nucleated cell counts relied on the amplification of reference gene primers. The method was immunoSEQ multiplex PCR; TCRdb's version includes in-frame clones alone and lacks a portion of them. That table supplies the V and J calls and clone size; D and trimming were determined from the DNA. The sample includes around 97,000 clones, 70% to 90% seen only once; the top ten take approximately 3.1%. This sequence originates from a man between 45 and 60 years old in a cohort sampled during active COVID-19. Specimen: peripheral blood.

The CDR3 spells CASSQDPSRANSPLHF. CDR3 sequence (DNA): TGCGCCAGCAGCCAAGATCCCAGCAGGGCAAATTCACCCCTCCACTTT. The rearrangement joins TRBV4-1 to TRBJ1-6; D perhaps matches TRBD1 (5 bases). There are 16 residues in the CDR3. Germline V gene lookup returns CDR1 MGHRA and CDR2 YSYEKL. The V end lost 0 bases, the J end lost 7 bases, and 13 bases lay between the germline ends.